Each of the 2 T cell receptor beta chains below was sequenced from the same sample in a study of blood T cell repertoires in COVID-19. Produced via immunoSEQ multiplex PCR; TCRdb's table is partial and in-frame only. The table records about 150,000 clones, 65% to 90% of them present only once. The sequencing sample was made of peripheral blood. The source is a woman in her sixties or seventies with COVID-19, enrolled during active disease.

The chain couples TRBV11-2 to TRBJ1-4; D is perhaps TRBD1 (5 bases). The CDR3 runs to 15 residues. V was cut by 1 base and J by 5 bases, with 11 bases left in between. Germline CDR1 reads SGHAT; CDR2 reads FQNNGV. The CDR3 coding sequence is TGTGCCAGCAGCTTAGCTAGGGGCAAAAATGAAAAACTGTTTTTT. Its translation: CASSLARGKNEKLFF.

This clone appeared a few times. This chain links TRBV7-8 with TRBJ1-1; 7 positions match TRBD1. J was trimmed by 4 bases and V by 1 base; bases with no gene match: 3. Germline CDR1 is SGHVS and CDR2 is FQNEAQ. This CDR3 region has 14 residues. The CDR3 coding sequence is TGTGCCAGCAGCTTAGGACAGGGATTCACTGAAGCTTTCTTT. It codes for CASSLGQGFTEAFF.